The clone carrying this TCR beta chain was counted only a few times. The data are from a study of patients and donors after allogeneic stem cell transplantation. The V and J ends lost 6 bases and 7 bases, in that order; junction bases with no gene match: 10. CDR1 and CDR2 (germline): SNHLY, FYNNEI. The CDR3 sequence is 14 residues long. TCRdb called the RT-PCR reads again in MiXCR, with one record for every CDR3 protein. In the table there are a few hundred thousand distinct CDR3 sequences, 12% to 15% of which are singletons. Sample: blood, either unsorted or a sorted T cell fraction (not recorded which). The sequence came from a human donor who was either an allogeneic HSCT recipient or a stem cell or donor lymphocyte infusion donor (not recorded which). It is not recorded whose cells these are; they may come from a transplant donor. The V and J genes are TRBV2 and TRBJ1-2; 8 nucleotides agree with TRBD1. CDR3 sequence: CASSGQGAMGGYTF. In DNA, the CDR3 is TGTGCCAGCAGCGGTCAGGGGGCTATGGGTGGCTACACCTTC.